This entry concerns a single TCR beta chain. TCRdb re-analysed the reads in MiXCR, keeping a single row per CDR3 protein. The table includes 740,000 or so distinct CDR3 sequences, 35% to 45% detected once. The data stem from a study of T cell repertoires in cytomegalovirus infection. The wider study: Public signatures in TCR beta pointed to CMV infection and matching HLA type.

V was pared by 6 bases and J by 4 bases, with 16 bases between. Germline V gene data show CDR1 as DFQATT and CDR2 as SNEGSKA (reference sequence). This CDR3 has 14 residues. The chain couples TRBV20-1 to TRBJ2-1; D is uncertain. Sequencing was performed on PBMCs. This receptor was identified in a human donor in good health (CMV status not recorded). Some clones in this sample may be carry-over from other donors' samples. The CDR3 DNA is TGCAGTGCGGGCGGCCTAGGCCATTACAATGAGCAGTTCTTC. Protein product: CSAGGLGHYNEQFF.